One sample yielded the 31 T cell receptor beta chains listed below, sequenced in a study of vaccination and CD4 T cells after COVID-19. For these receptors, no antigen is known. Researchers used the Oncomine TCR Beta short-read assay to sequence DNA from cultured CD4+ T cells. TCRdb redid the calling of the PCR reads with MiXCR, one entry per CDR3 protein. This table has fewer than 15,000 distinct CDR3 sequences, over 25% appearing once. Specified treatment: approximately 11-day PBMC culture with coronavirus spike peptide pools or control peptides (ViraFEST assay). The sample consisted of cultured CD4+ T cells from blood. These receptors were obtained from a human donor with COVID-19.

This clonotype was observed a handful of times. This CDR3 reads CASSTQGGYGYTF. The CDR3, as DNA: TGTGCCAGTAGTACACAGGGAGGGTATGGCTACACCTTC. The V gene is TRBV19, the J gene TRBJ1-2; tentative D call: TRBD1 (6 bases). CDR1 and CDR2 from the germline V gene are LNHDA and SQIVND (reference sequence). Deletions cut 4 bases from V and 5 bases from J, with 11 bases between. CDR3 length equals 13 residues.

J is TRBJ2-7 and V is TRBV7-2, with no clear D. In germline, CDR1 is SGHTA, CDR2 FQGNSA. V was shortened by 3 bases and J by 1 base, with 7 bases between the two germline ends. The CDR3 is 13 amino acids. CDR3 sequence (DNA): TGTGCCAGCAGCTTTTTGGGGTCCTACGAGCAGTACTTC. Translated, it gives CASSFLGSYEQYF.

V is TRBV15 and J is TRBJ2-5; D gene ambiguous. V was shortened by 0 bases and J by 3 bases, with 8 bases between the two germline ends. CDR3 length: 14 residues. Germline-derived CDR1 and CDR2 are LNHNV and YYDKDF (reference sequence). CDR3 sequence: CATSRDPTKETQYF. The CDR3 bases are TGTGCCACCAGCAGAGATCCGACCAAAGAGACCCAGTACTTC.

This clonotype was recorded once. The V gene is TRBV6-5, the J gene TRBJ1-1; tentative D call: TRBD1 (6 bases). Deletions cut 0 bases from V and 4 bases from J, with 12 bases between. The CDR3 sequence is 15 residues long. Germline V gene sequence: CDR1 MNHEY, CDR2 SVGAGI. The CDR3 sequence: CASSYSFQGSTEAFF. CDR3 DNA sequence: TGTGCCAGCAGTTACTCGTTTCAGGGGAGCACTGAAGCTTTCTTT.

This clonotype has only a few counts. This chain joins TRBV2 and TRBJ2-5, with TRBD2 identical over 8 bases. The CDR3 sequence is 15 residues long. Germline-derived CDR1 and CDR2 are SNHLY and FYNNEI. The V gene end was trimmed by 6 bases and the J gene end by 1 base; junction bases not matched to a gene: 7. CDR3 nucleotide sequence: TGTGCCAGCAGCCTTAGCGGGGTGGGCCAAGAGACCCAGTACTTC. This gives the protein CASSLSGVGQETQYF.

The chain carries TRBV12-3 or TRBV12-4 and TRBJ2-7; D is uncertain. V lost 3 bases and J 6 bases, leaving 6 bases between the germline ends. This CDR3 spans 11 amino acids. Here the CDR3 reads CASSLGSEQYF. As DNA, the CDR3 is TGTGCCAGCAGTTTGGGTAGCGAGCAGTACTTC.

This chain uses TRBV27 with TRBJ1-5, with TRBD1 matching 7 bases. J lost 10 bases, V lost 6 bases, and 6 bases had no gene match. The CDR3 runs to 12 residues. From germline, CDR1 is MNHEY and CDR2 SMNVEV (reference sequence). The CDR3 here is CASSGYRGPQHF. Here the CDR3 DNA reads TGTGCCAGCAGCGGATACAGGGGACCCCAGCATTTT.

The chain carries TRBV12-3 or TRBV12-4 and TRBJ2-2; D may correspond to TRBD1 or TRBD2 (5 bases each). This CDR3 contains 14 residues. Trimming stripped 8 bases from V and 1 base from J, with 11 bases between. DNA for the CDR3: TGTGCCAGCGTAACTGGGGGGAACACCGGGGAGCTGTTTTTT. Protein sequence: CASVTGGNTGELFF.

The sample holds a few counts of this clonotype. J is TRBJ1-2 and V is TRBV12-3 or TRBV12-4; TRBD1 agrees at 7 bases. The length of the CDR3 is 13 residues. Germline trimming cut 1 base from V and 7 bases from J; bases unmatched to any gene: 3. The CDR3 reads CASSLGPGGGYTF. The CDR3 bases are TGTGCCAGCAGTTTAGGGCCAGGGGGTGGCTACACCTTC.

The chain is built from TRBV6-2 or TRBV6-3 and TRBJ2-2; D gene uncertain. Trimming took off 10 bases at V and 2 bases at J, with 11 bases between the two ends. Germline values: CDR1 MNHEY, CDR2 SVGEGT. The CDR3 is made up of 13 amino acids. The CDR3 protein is CAILIQNTGELFF. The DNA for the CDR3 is TGTGCCATCCTGATACAAAACACCGGGGAGCTGTTTTTT.

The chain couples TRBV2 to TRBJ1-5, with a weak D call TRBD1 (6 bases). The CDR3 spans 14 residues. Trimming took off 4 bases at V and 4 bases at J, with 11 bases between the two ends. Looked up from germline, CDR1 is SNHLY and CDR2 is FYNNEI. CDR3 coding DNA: TGTGCCAGCAGTGTTGGCAGGGGAAATCAGCCCCAGCATTTT. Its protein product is CASSVGRGNQPQHF.

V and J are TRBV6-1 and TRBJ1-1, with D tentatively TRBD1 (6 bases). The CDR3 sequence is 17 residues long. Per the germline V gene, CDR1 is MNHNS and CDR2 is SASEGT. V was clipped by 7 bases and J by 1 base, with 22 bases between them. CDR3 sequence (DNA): TGTGCCAGCACTAATACCGCTCGGGGGGGACAGAACACTGAAGCTTTCTTT. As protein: CASTNTARGGQNTEAFF.

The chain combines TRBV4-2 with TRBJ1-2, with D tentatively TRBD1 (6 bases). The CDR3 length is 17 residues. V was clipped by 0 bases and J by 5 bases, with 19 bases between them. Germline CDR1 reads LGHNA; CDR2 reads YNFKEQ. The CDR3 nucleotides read TGTGCCAGCAGCCAAGACCGGACGACAGGCACGGGGTATGGCTACACCTTC. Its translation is CASSQDRTTGTGYGYTF.

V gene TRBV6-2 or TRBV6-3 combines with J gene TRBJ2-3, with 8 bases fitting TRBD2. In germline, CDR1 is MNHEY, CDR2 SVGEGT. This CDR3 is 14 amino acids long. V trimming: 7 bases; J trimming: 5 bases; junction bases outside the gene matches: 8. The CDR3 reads CASTRGGPQDTQYF. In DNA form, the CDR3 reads TGTGCCAGCACCCGCGGGGGGCCCCAAGATACGCAGTATTTT.

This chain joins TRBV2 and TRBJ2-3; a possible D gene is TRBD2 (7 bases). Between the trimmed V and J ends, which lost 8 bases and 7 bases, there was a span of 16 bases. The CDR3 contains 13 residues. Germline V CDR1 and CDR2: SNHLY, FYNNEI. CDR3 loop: CASAGATPHTQYF. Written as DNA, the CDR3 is TGTGCCAGCGCGGGGGCGACCCCCCATACGCAGTATTTT.

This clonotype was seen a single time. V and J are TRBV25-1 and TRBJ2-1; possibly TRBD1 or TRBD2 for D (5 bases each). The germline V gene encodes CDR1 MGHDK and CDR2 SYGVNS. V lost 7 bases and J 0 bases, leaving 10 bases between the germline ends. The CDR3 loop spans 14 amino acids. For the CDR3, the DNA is TGTGCCAGCAACAATGGGGGCTCCTACAATGAGCAGTTCTTC. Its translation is CASNNGGSYNEQFF.

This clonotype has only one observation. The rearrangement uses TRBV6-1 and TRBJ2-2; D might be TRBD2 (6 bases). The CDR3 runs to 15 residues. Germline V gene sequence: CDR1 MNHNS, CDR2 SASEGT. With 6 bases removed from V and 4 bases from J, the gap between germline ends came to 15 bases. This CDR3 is CASRITSRGTGELFF. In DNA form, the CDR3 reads TGTGCCAGCAGGATAACATCGCGGGGCACCGGGGAGCTGTTTTTT.

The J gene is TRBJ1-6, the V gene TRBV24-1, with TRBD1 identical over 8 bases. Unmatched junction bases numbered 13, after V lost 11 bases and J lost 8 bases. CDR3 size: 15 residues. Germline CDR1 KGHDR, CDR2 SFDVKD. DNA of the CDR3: TGTGCCATCGTAAAATCCCAGACAGGGGATTCACCCCTCCACTTT. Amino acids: CAIVKSQTGDSPLHF.

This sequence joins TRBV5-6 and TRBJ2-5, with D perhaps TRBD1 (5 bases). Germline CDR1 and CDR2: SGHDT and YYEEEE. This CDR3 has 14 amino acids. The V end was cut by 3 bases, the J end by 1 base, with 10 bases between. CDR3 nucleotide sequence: TGTGCCAGCAGCTCCACAGGTCCCCAAGAGACCCAGTACTTC. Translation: CASSSTGPQETQYF.

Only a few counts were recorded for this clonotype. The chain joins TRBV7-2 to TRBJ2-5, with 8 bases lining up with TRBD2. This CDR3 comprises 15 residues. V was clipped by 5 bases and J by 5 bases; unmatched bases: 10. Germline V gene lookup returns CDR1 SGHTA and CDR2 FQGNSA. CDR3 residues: CASSQSGGLRETQYF. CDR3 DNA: TGTGCCAGCAGCCAAAGCGGGGGCCTTCGGGAGACCCAGTACTTC.

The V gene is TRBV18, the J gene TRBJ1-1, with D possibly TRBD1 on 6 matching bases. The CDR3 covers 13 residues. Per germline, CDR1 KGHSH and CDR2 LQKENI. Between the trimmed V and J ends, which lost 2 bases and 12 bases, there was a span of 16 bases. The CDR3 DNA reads TGTGCCAGCTCACCAGAAACTCTGGGGGCCACTTTCTTT. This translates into CASSPETLGATFF. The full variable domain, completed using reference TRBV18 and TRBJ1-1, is NAGVMQNPRHLVRRRGQEARLRCSPMKGHSHVYWYRQLPEEGLKFMVYLQKENIIDESGMPKERFSAEFPKEGPSILRIQQVVRGDSAAYFCASSPETLGATFFGQGTRLTVV.

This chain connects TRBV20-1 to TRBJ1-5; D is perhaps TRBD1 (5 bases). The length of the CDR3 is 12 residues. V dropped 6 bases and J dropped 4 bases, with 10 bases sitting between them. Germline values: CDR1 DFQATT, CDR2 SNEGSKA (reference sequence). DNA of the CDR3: TGCAGTGCAATGGAGGGGAATCAGCCCCAGCATTTT. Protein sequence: CSAMEGNQPQHF.

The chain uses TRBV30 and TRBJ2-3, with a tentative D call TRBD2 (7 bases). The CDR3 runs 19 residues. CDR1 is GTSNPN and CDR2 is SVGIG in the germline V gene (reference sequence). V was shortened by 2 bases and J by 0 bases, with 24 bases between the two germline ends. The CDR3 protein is CAWSQARGAARFSTDTQYF. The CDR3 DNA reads TGTGCCTGGAGTCAGGCTCGGGGGGCCGCCAGGTTTAGCACAGATACGCAGTATTTT.

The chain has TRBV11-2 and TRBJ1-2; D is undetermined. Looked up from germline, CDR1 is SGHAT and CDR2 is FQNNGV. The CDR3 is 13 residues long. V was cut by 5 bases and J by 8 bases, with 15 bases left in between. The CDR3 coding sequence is TGTGCCAGCAGCGCGGACGCCGGACGGGGCTACACCTTC. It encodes CASSADAGRGYTF. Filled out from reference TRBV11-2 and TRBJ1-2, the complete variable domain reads EAGVAQSPRYKIIEKRQSVAFWCNPISGHATLYWYQQILGQGPKLLIQFQNNGVVDDSQLPKDRFSAERLKGVDSTLKIQPAKLEDSAVYLCASSADAGRGYTFGSGTRLTVV.

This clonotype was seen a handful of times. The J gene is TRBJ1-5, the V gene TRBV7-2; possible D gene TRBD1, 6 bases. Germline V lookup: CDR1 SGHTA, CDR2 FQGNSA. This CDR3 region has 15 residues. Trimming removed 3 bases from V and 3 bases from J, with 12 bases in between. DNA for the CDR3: TGTGCCAGCAGCTTTCTAGACAGGAACAATCAGCCCCAGCATTTT. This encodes CASSFLDRNNQPQHF.

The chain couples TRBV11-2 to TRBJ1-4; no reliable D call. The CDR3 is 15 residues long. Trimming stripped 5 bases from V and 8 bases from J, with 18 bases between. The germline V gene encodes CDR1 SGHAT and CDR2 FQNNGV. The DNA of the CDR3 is TGTGCCAGCAGCCAACGAAGGAGGGCCGGGGAAAAACTGTTTTTT. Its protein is CASSQRRRAGEKLFF.

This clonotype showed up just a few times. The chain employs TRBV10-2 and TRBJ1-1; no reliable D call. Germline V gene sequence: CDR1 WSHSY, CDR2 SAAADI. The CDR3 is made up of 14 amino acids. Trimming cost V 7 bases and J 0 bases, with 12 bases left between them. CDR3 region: CASTPGPMNTEAFF. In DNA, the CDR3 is TGCGCCAGCACCCCAGGTCCCATGAACACTGAAGCTTTCTTT.

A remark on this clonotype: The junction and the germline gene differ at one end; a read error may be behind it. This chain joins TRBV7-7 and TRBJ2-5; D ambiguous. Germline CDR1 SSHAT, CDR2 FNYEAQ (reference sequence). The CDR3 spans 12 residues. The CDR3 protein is CASSPVEETQYF. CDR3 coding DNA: TGTGCTAGCAGCCCCGTCGAAGAGACCCAGTACTTC. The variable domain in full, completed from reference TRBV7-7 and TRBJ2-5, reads GAGVSQSPRYKVTKRGQDVTLRCDPISSHATLYWYQQALGQGPEFLTYFNYEAQPDKSGLPSDRFSAERPEGSISTLTIQRTEQRDSAMYRCASSPVEETQYFGPGTRLLVL.

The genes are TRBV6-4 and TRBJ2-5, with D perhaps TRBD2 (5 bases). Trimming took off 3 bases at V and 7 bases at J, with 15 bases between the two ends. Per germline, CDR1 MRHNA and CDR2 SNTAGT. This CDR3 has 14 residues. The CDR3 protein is CASSEVATSGTQYF. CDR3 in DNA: TGTGCCAGCAGTGAGGTAGCGACCTCCGGGACCCAGTACTTC.

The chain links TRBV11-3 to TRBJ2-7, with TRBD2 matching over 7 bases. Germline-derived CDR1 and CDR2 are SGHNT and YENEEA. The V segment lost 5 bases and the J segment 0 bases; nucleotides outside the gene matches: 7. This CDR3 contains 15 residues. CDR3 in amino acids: CASSPVRGTSYEQYF. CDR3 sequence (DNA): TGTGCCAGCAGCCCTGTGCGGGGGACCTCCTACGAGCAGTACTTC.

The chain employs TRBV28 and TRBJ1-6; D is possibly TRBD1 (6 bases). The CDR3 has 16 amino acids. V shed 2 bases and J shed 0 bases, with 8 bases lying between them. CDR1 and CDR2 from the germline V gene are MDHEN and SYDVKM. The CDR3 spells CASSLDRSSYNSPLHF. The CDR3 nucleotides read TGTGCCAGCAGTTTAGACAGGAGCTCCTATAATTCACCCCTCCACTTT.